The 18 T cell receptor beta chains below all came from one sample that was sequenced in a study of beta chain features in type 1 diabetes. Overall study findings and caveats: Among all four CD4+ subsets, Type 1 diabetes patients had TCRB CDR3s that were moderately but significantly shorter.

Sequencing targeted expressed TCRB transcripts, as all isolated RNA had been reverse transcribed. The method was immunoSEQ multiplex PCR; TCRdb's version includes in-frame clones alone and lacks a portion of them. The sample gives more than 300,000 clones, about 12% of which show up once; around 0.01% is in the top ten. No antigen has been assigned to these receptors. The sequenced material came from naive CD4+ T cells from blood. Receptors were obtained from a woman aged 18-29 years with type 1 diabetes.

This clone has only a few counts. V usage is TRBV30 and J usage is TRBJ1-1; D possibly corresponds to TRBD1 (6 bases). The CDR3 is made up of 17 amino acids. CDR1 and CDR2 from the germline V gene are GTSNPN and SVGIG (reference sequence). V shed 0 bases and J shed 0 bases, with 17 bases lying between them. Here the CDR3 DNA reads TGTGCCTGGAGTGTAGGGGACACGGACCGCATGAACACTGAAGCTTTCTTT. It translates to CAWSVGDTDRMNTEAFF.

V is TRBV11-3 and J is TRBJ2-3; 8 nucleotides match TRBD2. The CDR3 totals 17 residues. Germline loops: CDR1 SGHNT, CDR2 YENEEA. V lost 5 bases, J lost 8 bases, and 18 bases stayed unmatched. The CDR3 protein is CASSTPPRREDSGTQYF. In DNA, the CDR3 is TGTGCCAGCAGCACCCCGCCCAGGCGGGAGGACTCCGGTACGCAGTATTTT.

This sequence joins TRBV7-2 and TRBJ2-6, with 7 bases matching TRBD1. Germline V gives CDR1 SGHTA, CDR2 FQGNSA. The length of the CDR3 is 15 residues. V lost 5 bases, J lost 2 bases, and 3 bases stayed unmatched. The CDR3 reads CASSATGAGANVLTF. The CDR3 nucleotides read TGTGCCAGCAGCGCTACAGGGGCTGGGGCCAACGTCCTGACTTTC.

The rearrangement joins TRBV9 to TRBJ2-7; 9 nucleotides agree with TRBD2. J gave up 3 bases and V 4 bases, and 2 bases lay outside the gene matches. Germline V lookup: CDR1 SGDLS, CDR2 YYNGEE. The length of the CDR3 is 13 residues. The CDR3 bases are TGTGCCAGCAGCAAGCGGGAGGACTACGAGCAGTACTTC. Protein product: CASSKREDYEQYF. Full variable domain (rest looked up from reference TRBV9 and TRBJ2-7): DSGVTQTPKHLITATGQRVTLRCSPRSGDLSVYWYQQSLDQGLQFLIQYYNGEERAKGNILERFSAQQFPDLHSELNLSSLELGDSALYFCASSKREDYEQYFGPGTRLTVT.

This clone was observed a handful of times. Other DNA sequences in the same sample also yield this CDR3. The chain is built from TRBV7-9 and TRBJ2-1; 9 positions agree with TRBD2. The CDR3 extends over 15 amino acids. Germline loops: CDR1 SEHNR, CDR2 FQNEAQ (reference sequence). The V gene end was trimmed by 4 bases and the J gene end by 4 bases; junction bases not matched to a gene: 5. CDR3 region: CASSYSGRAYNEQFF. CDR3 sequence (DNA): TGTGCCAGCAGCTATAGCGGGAGAGCATACAATGAGCAGTTCTTC.

Here the CDR3 DNA reads TGTGCCAGCAGCGTAGCCCCGGGCTCTGGAAACACCATATATTTT. Translation: CASSVAPGSGNTIYF. The chain carries TRBV9 and TRBJ1-3; D uncertain. The CDR3 has 15 residues. Germline V lookup: CDR1 SGDLS, CDR2 YYNGEE. V was cut by 0 bases and J by 0 bases, with 7 bases left in between.

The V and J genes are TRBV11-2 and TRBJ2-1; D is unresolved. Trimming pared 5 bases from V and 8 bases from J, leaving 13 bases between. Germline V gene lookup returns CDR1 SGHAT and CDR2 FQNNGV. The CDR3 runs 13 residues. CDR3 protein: CASSLGRADEQFF. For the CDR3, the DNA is TGTGCCAGCAGCCTCGGTCGTGCCGATGAGCAGTTCTTC.

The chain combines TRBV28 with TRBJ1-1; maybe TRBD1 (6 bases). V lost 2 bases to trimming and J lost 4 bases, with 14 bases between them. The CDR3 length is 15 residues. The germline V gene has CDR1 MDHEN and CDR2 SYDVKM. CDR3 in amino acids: CASSLIGGASTEAFF. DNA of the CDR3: TGTGCCAGCAGTTTAATTGGGGGGGCCAGCACTGAAGCTTTCTTT.

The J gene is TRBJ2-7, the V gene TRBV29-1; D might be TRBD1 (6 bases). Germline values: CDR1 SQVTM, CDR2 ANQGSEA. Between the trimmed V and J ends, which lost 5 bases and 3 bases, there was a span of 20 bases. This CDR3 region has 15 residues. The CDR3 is CSVTETGHSRYEQYF. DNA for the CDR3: TGCAGCGTTACGGAGACGGGACACTCCCGCTACGAGCAGTACTTC.

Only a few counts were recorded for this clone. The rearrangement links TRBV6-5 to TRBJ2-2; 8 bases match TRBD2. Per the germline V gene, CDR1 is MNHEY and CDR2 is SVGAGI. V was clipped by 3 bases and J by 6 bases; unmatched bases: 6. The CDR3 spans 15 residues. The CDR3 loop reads CASSYAGGRAGELFF. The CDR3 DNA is TGTGCCAGCAGTTATGCGGGGGGCCGGGCCGGGGAGCTGTTTTTT.

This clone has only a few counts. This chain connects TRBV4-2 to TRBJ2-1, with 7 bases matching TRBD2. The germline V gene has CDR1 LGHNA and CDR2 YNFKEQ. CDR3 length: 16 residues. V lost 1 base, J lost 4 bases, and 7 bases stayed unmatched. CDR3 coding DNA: TGTGCCAGCAGCCAAGTGAGACTAGCTATATACAATGAGCAGTTCTTC. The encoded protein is CASSQVRLAIYNEQFF.

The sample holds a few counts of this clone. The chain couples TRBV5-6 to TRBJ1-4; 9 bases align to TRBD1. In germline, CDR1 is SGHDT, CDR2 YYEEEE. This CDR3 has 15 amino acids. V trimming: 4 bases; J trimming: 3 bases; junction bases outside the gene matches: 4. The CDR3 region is CASSLWDRANEKLFF. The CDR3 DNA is TGTGCCAGCAGCCTCTGGGACAGGGCTAATGAAAAACTGTTTTTT. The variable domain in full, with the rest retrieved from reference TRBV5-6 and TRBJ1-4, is DAGVTQSPTHLIKTRGQQVTLRCSPKSGHDTVSWYQQALGQGPQFIFQYYEEEERQRGNFPDRFSGHQFPNYSSELNVNALLLGDSALYLCASSLWDRANEKLFFGSGTQLSVL.

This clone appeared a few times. In nucleotides, the CDR3 is TGTGCCAGCAGTTTAGCAGGGTATGGCTACACCTTC. Its protein is CASSLAGYGYTF. The V gene is TRBV27, the J gene TRBJ1-2; perhaps TRBD1 as D (5 bases). This CDR3 contains 12 residues. Trimming removed 2 bases at V and 5 bases at J, with 6 bases between. Germline V gene sequence: CDR1 MNHEY, CDR2 SMNVEV (reference sequence).

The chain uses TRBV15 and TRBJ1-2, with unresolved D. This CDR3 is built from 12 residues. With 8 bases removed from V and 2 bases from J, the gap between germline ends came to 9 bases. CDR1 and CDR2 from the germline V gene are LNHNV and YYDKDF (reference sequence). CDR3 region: CATESPNYGYTF. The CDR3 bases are TGTGCCACCGAAAGCCCCAACTATGGCTACACCTTC.

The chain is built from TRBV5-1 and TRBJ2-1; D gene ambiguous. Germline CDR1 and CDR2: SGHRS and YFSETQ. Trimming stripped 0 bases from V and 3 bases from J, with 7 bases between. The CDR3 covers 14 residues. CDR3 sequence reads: CASSLGGRYNEQFF. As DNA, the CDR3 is TGCGCCAGCAGCTTGGGTGGGCGCTACAATGAGCAGTTCTTC.

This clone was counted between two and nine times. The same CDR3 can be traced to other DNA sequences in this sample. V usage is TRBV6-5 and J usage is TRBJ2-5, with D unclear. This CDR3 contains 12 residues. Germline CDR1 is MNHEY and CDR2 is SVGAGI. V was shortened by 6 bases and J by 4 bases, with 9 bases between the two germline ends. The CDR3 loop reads CASSPGGETQYF. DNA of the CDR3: TGTGCCAGCAGCCCGGGTGGAGAGACCCAGTACTTC.

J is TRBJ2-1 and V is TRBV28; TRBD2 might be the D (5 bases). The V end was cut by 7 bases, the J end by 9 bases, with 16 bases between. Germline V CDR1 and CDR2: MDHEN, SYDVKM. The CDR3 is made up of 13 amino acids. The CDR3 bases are TGTGCCAGCATCTCGGCTGGCGCGGGTGAGCAGTTCTTC. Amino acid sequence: CASISAGAGEQFF.

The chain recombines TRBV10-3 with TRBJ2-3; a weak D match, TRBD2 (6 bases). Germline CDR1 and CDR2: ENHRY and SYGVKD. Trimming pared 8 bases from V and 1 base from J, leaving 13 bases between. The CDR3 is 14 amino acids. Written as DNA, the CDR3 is TGTGCCATCGGCAGGGACTGGGGCACAGATACGCAGTATTTT. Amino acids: CAIGRDWGTDTQYF.